The 17 T cell receptor beta chains below come from one sample, sequenced in a study of CD8+ T cells in alopecia areata (dated by TCRdb to the late 2010s). Libraries were built with the immunoSEQ multiplex PCR assay. RNA was extracted from all samples and reverse transcribed into cDNA, which served as template for TCR sequencing. Here the immuneACCESS table is served through TCRdb, limited to in-frame sequences with V and J called. Missing clones are a known gap in these copies; in checked studies unresolved V genes cover under half, and the rest lacks a known reason. This sample is represented by about 180,000 clones; 59% of them were singletons. About 15% of the sample belongs to the ten largest clones. Interpreted using the paper, the time point label stands for: baseline before oral tofacitinib. Sequencing was performed on CD4+ T cells sorted from blood, taken at week 0. These TCRs come from a human donor with alopecia areata.

This chain links TRBV7-9 with TRBJ1-5; D is possibly TRBD1 (5 bases). CDR3 size: 13 residues. Between the trimmed V and J ends, which lost 5 bases and 6 bases, there was a span of 11 bases. CDR1 SEHNR and CDR2 FQNEAQ come from the germline V gene (reference sequence). CDR3 DNA: TGTGCCAGCAGCAAGGGGTCGAGTCAGCCCCAGCATTTT. Its protein product is CASSKGSSQPQHF.

V and J are TRBV6-5 and TRBJ1-2; 9 bases map to TRBD1. Germline values: CDR1 MNHEY, CDR2 SVGAGI. The length of the CDR3 is 13 residues. Losses at the gene ends were 10 bases for V and 7 bases for J; bases not matched to a gene: 10. The CDR3 reads CATNRGRKGGYTF. CDR3 DNA sequence: TGTGCCACTAACAGGGGGCGCAAAGGTGGCTACACCTTC.

This chain uses TRBV27 with TRBJ1-5; 8 bases fit TRBD1. V lost 6 bases to trimming and J lost 7 bases; unmatched junction nucleotides: 5. The CDR3 is 13 amino acids. The germline gives CDR1 MNHEY, CDR2 SMNVEV (reference sequence). The CDR3 spells CASRSDRGQPQHF. The CDR3, as DNA: TGTGCCAGCAGATCAGACAGGGGCCAGCCCCAGCATTTT.

CDR3 in amino acids: CASSLAGSETQYF. CDR3 in DNA: TGCGCCAGCAGCTTGGCAGGGTCAGAGACCCAGTACTTC. The chain uses TRBV5-1 and TRBJ2-5, with D possibly matching TRBD1 (5 bases). This CDR3 is built from 13 residues. V lost 0 bases, J lost 4 bases, and 7 bases lay in between. Germline lookup yields CDR1 SGHRS and CDR2 YFSETQ.

V usage is TRBV2 and J usage is TRBJ1-2, with 9 bases identical to TRBD1. Trimming at V came to 7 bases and at J to 8 bases, leaving 11 bases not matched to a gene. The CDR3 consists of 14 residues. Germline assignment: CDR1 SNHLY and CDR2 FYNNEI. The CDR3 loop reads CASTADLQGAGYTF. DNA of the CDR3: TGTGCCAGCACCGCCGACTTACAGGGGGCGGGCTACACCTTC.

Regarding this clone: Other DNA sequences in the same sample also yield this CDR3. The genes are TRBV29-1 and TRBJ1-3, with 8 bases aligning to TRBD1. Germline V gene data show CDR1 as SQVTM and CDR2 as ANQGSEA. The J segment lost 3 bases and the V segment lost 6 bases, leaving 1 base of the junction unmatched. The length of the CDR3 is 12 residues. The CDR3 is CSVDRGGNTIYF. CDR3 nucleotides: TGCAGCGTCGACAGGGGTGGAAACACCATATATTTT.

The chain employs TRBV29-1 and TRBJ2-3; either TRBD1 or TRBD2 may supply D (5 bases each). Deletions cut 8 bases from V and 3 bases from J, with 15 bases between. CDR1 is SQVTM and CDR2 is ANQGSEA in the germline V gene. The CDR3 has 13 amino acids. The CDR3 coding sequence is TGCAGCATACGGGGACGACAGACAGATACGCAGTATTTT. It specifies CSIRGRQTDTQYF.

The chain employs TRBV7-8 and TRBJ2-6; D may be TRBD1 or TRBD2 (6 bases each). The germline V gene has CDR1 SGHVS and CDR2 FQNEAQ. V was cut by 0 bases and J by 0 bases, with 9 bases left in between. The CDR3 loop spans 17 amino acids. The CDR3 sequence: CASSLAGGNSGANVLTF. Written as DNA, the CDR3 is TGTGCCAGCAGCTTAGCGGGGGGCAACTCTGGGGCCAACGTCCTGACTTTC.

This clone was detected only a few times. This chain uses TRBV15 with TRBJ2-3, with 10 bases aligning to TRBD2. Trimming cost V 1 base and J 1 base; bases outside gene matches: 2. Germline CDR1 reads LNHNV; CDR2 reads YYDKDF (reference sequence). The CDR3 totals 16 residues. Written as DNA, the CDR3 is TGTGCCACCAGCAGAGCTAGCGGGGGCCGCACAGATACGCAGTATTTT. It encodes CATSRASGGRTDTQYF.

Only a few counts were recorded for this clone. The chain carries TRBV7-2 and TRBJ2-3; no definite D call. The CDR3 has 15 residues. Trimming stripped 0 bases from V and 5 bases from J, with 12 bases between. Germline CDR1 reads SGHTA; CDR2 reads FQGNSA. CDR3 sequence: CASSLAVLTGDTQYF. DNA for the CDR3: TGTGCCAGCAGCTTAGCCGTTTTGACTGGAGATACGCAGTATTTT.

V usage is TRBV30 and J usage is TRBJ1-2; D possibly corresponds to TRBD1 (6 bases). Germline lookup yields CDR1 GTSNPN and CDR2 SVGIG (reference sequence). CDR3 length: 12 amino acids. V was shortened by 5 bases and J by 6 bases, with 13 bases between the two germline ends. CDR3 DNA sequence: TGTGCCTGGTTTACAGGGAGTAATGGCTACACCTTC. This sequence encodes CAWFTGSNGYTF.

This clone was seen a handful of times. V gene TRBV6-5 combines with J gene TRBJ2-7; 11 positions agree with TRBD1. V shed 2 bases, J shed 2 bases, and the junction held 2 bases outside the gene matches. The CDR3 has 15 residues. Looked up from germline, CDR1 is MNHEY and CDR2 is SVGAGI. As DNA, the CDR3 is TGTGCCAGCAGTTACGGGACAGGGGGTACCTACGAGCAGTACTTC. The encoded protein is CASSYGTGGTYEQYF.

J is TRBJ1-3 and V is TRBV30; perhaps TRBD1 as D (5 bases). Trimming shortened V by 2 bases and J by 0 bases, and 20 bases separated the two germline ends. Germline loops: CDR1 GTSNPN, CDR2 SVGIG (reference sequence). This CDR3 comprises 18 residues. The CDR3 loop reads CAWSRRGGARYSGNTIYF. The CDR3 nucleotides are TGTGCCTGGAGTCGGAGGGGAGGGGCGCGATACTCTGGAAACACCATATATTTT.

The chain recombines TRBV7-3 with TRBJ1-2, with D unclear. The germline V gene encodes CDR1 SGHTA and CDR2 FQGTGA. V dropped 5 bases and J dropped 2 bases, with 12 bases sitting between them. This CDR3 contains 14 residues. The DNA of the CDR3 is TGTGCCAGCAGCCCCAGTGGGATGAACTATGGCTACACCTTC. This codes for CASSPSGMNYGYTF.

This chain joins TRBV29-1 and TRBJ1-1; D uncertain. Germline V lookup: CDR1 SQVTM, CDR2 ANQGSEA. The V end lost 5 bases, the J end lost 0 bases, and 10 bases lay between the germline ends. This CDR3 is 13 amino acids long. Written as DNA, the CDR3 is TGCAGCGTTTATCTGGTCCTGAACACTGAAGCTTTCTTT. Translated: CSVYLVLNTEAFF. The variable domain in full, with the rest retrieved from reference TRBV29-1 and TRBJ1-1, is SAVISQKPSRDICQRGTSLTIQCQVDSQVTMMFWYRQQPGQSLTLIATANQGSEATYESGFVIDKFPISRPNLTFSTLTVSNMSPEDSSIYLCSVYLVLNTEAFFGQGTRLTVV.

The chain carries TRBV30 and TRBJ1-1; no definite D call. V dropped 2 bases and J dropped 5 bases, with 9 bases sitting between them. There are 12 residues in the CDR3. Germline CDR1 is GTSNPN and CDR2 is SVGIG (reference sequence). In DNA form, the CDR3 reads TGTGCCTGGAGTCGACTAGGGACTGAAGCTTTCTTT. It specifies CAWSRLGTEAFF. Full variable domain (outside the CDR3, taken from reference TRBV30 and TRBJ1-1): SQTIHQWPATLVQPVGSPLSLECTVEGTSNPNLYWYRQAAGRGLQLLFYSVGIGQISSEVPQNLSASRPQDRQFILSSKKLLLSDSGFYLCAWSRLGTEAFFGQGTRLTVV.

The rearrangement joins TRBV25-1 to TRBJ1-6; D unclear. The CDR3 runs 14 residues. The germline gives CDR1 MGHDK, CDR2 SYGVNS. The V end lost 7 bases, the J end lost 6 bases, and 13 bases lay between the germline ends. This CDR3 reads CASTQGGFNSPLHF. CDR3 DNA sequence: TGTGCCAGCACCCAAGGAGGGTTTAATTCACCCCTCCACTTT.